The rows below give T cell receptor beta chains drawn from one sample of a study of blood T cell repertoires in COVID-19. TCRdb's table, derived via immunoSEQ multiplex PCR, lists solely in-frame clones and lacks some. Found here are some 200,000 clones, about 89% of them singletons; the top ten hold about 4.8%. Sequenced material: peripheral blood. The receptor set was obtained from a woman in her thirties or forties with acute or convalescent COVID-19. CDR3s include the opening cysteine and the closing phenylalanine or tryptophan. The order of the fields is J gene, V gene, D gene, clone size, CDR3 protein, CDR3 DNA. D genes are given only for firm matches. A row's size may be missing; if present it is once, few, many or a size class.

>TRBJ1-3|TRBV6-1|.|.
CASSEWSSGNTIYF
TGTGCCAGCAGTGAATGGAGCTCTGGAAACACCATATATTTT
>TRBJ2-4|TRBV4-1|TRBD2|.
CASSPTSGGGKNIQYF
TGCGCCAGCAGTCCGACTAGCGGGGGGGGAAAAAACATTCAGTACTTC
>TRBJ2-4|TRBV9|.|.
CASSVGGGTVKNIQYF
TGTGCCAGCAGCGTAGGTGGGGGGACAGTCAAAAACATTCAGTACTTC
>TRBJ2-1|TRBV3-1/TRBV3-2|.|few
CASSQQQGGDEQFF
TGTGCCAGCAGCCAACAACAGGGAGGGGATGAGCAGTTCTTC
>TRBJ1-2|TRBV7-3|TRBD1|once
CASSLGKGAGGYTF
TGTGCCAGCAGCTTAGGTAAGGGGGCAGGTGGCTACACCTTC
>TRBJ2-1|TRBV9|.|.
CASSVVLPPYNEQFF
TGTGCCAGCAGCGTAGTACTCCCCCCCTACAATGAGCAGTTCTTC
>TRBJ2-5|TRBV24-1|.|.
CATSDRETQYF
TGTGCCACCAGTGATCGGGAGACCCAGTACTTC
>TRBJ1-5|TRBV25-1|TRBD1|.
CASSESGTGNQPQHF
TGTGCCAGCAGTGAATCCGGGACAGGCAATCAGCCCCAGCATTTT
>TRBJ1-3|TRBV2|.|.
CASSETGSGNTIYF
TGTGCCAGCAGTGAAACAGGGTCTGGAAACACCATATATTTT
>TRBJ2-2|TRBV11-1|TRBD2|few
CASSSSGSGATGELFF
TGTGCCAGCAGCTCATCGGGAAGCGGGGCAACCGGGGAGCTGTTTTTT
>TRBJ1-1|TRBV5-1|.|.
CASSLTGAEAFF
TGCGCCAGCAGCTTGACGGGTGCTGAAGCTTTCTTT
>TRBJ1-5|TRBV7-8|.|.
CASSVYSNQPQHF
TGTGCCAGCAGCGTCTATAGCAATCAGCCCCAGCATTTT
>TRBJ2-3|TRBV7-8|.|.
CASRGVDLSDSTDTQYF
TGTGCCAGCAGGGGAGTTGACCTTAGCGACTCCACAGATACGCAGTATTTT
>TRBJ2-2|TRBV5-4|TRBD2|.
CASSLVAGDTGELFF
TGTGCCAGCAGCTTGGTAGCGGGGGACACCGGGGAGCTGTTTTTT
>TRBJ2-5|TRBV9|TRBD2|.
CASSLRGGAGETQYF
TGTGCCAGCAGTCTCCGCGGGGGGGCCGGGGAGACCCAGTACTTC
>TRBJ1-5|TRBV2|TRBD1|.
CASTTPTGDGNQPQHF
TGTGCCAGCACCACCCCGACAGGGGACGGCAATCAGCCCCAGCATTTT
>TRBJ2-3|TRBV7-6|TRBD2|.
CASSPIAGEVTDTQYF
TGTGCCAGCAGCCCAATAGCGGGGGAGGTCACAGATACGCAGTATTTT
>TRBJ2-2|TRBV30|.|.
CAWSRRVSGELFF
TGTGCCTGGAGTAGGAGGGTCTCCGGGGAGCTGTTTTTT
>TRBJ2-5|TRBV7-6|.|.
CASSQTYREETQYF
TGTGCCAGCAGCCAAACTTACAGGGAAGAGACCCAGTACTTC
>TRBJ2-1|TRBV11-2|.|.
CASSLDFGGGLNEQFF
TGTGCCAGCAGCTTAGATTTTGGAGGTGGGTTAAATGAGCAGTTCTTC
>TRBJ1-1|TRBV19|.|.
CASTPRGGDTEAFF
TGTGCCAGTACCCCCCGGGGAGGGGATACTGAAGCTTTCTTT
>TRBJ1-1|TRBV19|.|.
CASSAQYTEAFF
TGTGCCAGTAGTGCTCAGTACACTGAAGCTTTCTTT
>TRBJ1-5|TRBV5-3|.|once
CARSLFTRYQPQHF
TGTGCCAGAAGCTTGTTCACGAGGTATCAGCCCCAGCATTTT
>TRBJ2-5|TRBV7-9|TRBD2|.
CASRITGGGVQETQYF
TGTGCCAGCAGAATTACCGGCGGGGGTGTCCAAGAGACCCAGTACTTC
>TRBJ1-2|TRBV5-1|.|.
CASSLRGVSLNYGYTF
TGCGCCAGCAGCTTGCGCGGGGTCAGCCTGAACTATGGCTACACCTTC
>TRBJ1-1|TRBV18|.|.
CATTGMNTEAFF
TGTGCCACAACAGGCATGAACACTGAAGCTTTCTTT